One sample yielded the 9 T cell receptor beta chains listed below, sequenced in a study of blood T cell repertoires in COVID-19. The protocol was immunoSEQ multiplex PCR, while the TCRdb copy is restricted to in-frame clones and leaves out a portion. The sample lists about 240,000 clones, approximately 86% occurring once. Sequencing input: peripheral blood. Source of these receptors: a woman aged 25 to 39 with acute or convalescent COVID-19.

V gene TRBV30 combines with J gene TRBJ2-4; 15 bases are a match to TRBD2. Germline V lookup: CDR1 GTSNPN, CDR2 SVGIG (reference sequence). Losses at the gene ends were 3 bases for V and 7 bases for J; bases not matched to a gene: 10. The CDR3 spans 17 residues. CDR3 coding DNA: TGTGCCTGGAGCCCCGGGACTAGCGGGAGGATGGGGAACATTCAGTACTTC. Its translation: CAWSPGTSGRMGNIQYF.

The CDR3 here is CASNAAGGVETQYF. The CDR3 DNA reads as TGTGCCAGTAACGCGGCGGGGGGCGTTGAGACCCAGTACTTC. The chain links TRBV19 to TRBJ2-5, with 8 bases lining up with TRBD2. Germline V lookup: CDR1 LNHDA, CDR2 SQIVND (reference sequence). V trimming: 7 bases; J trimming: 5 bases; junction bases outside the gene matches: 9. The CDR3 runs to 14 residues.

The gene calls are TRBV5-4 and TRBJ1-1, with a possible D match to TRBD1 (6 bases). Germline lookup yields CDR1 SGHNT and CDR2 YYREEE (reference sequence). Trimming shortened V by 9 bases and J by 4 bases, and 19 bases separated the two germline ends. This CDR3 comprises 14 residues. The CDR3 DNA reads as TGTGCCATACACCAGCCATACAGGGCCACTGAAGCTTTCTTT. Translating gives CAIHQPYRATEAFF.

The rearrangement links TRBV7-6 to TRBJ1-1, with 8 bases identical to TRBD1. CDR1 is SGHVS and CDR2 is FNYEAQ in the germline V gene. The CDR3 length is 17 residues. The V gene end was trimmed by 5 bases and the J gene end by 2 bases; junction bases not matched to a gene: 13. The CDR3 DNA follows: TGTGCCAGCAGCCATCGACAGGGGCCGGGCTTTAACACTGAAGCTTTCTTT. It yields the protein CASSHRQGPGFNTEAFF.

J is TRBJ2-6 and V is TRBV7-9; D is perhaps TRBD1 (6 bases). The germline gives CDR1 SEHNR, CDR2 FQNEAQ (reference sequence). The CDR3 spans 15 residues. The V end lost 5 bases, the J end lost 1 base, and 9 bases lay between the germline ends. As DNA, the CDR3 is TGTGCCAGCAGCCCACAGGGATCTGGGGCCAACGTCCTGACTTTC. Translated, it gives CASSPQGSGANVLTF.

The chain carries TRBV18 and TRBJ1-5; 8 positions match TRBD1. CDR1 KGHSH and CDR2 LQKENI come from the germline V gene. J lost 3 bases, V lost 6 bases, and 4 bases had no gene match. The CDR3 totals 14 residues. The CDR3 nucleotides are TGTGCCAGCTCCCGGACAGGGTTCAATCAGCCCCAGCATTTT. Protein sequence: CASSRTGFNQPQHF.

V gene TRBV27 combines with J gene TRBJ2-1, with 7 bases aligning to TRBD2. This CDR3 spans 17 amino acids. With 4 bases clipped from V and 2 bases from J, the junction kept 11 bases outside the gene matches. Germline V gene data show CDR1 as MNHEY and CDR2 as SMNVEV (reference sequence). CDR3 in amino acids: CASSSPIMGGTYNEQFF. The CDR3 region has the DNA TGTGCCAGCAGTTCTCCAATTATGGGGGGGACCTACAATGAGCAGTTCTTC.

This clone came up once. This rearrangement joins TRBV11-1 to TRBJ2-1; 9 nucleotides agree with TRBD2. The V gene end was trimmed by 2 bases and the J gene end by 6 bases; junction bases not matched to a gene: 5. The germline V gene encodes CDR1 SGHAT and CDR2 FQDESV (reference sequence). This CDR3 has 15 residues. The CDR3 loop is CASSLSSSGTNEQFF. In nucleotides, the CDR3 is TGTGCCAGCAGCTTAAGCTCTAGCGGGACCAATGAGCAGTTCTTC.

The chain uses TRBV7-9 and TRBJ2-7; D is perhaps TRBD2 (7 bases). V was pared by 2 bases and J by 4 bases, with 15 bases between. CDR3 size: 15 residues. The germline gives CDR1 SEHNR, CDR2 FQNEAQ (reference sequence). DNA of the CDR3: TGTGCCAGCAGCTTATCTTCGGGGGGCTTGTACGAGCAGTACTTC. This gives the protein CASSLSSGGLYEQYF.